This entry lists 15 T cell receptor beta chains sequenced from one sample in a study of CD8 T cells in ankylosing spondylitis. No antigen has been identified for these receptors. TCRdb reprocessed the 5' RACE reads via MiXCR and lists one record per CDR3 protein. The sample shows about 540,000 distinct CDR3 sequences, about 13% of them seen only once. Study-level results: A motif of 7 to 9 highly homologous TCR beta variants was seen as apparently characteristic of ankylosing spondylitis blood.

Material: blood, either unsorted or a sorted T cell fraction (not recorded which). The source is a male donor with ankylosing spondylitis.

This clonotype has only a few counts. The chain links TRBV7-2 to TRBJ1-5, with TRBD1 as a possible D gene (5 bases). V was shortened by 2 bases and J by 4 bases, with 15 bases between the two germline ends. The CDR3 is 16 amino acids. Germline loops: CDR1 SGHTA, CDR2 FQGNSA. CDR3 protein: CASSLRIQGKNQPQHF. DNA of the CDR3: TGTGCCAGCAGCTTAAGGATCCAGGGTAAAAATCAGCCCCAGCATTTT.

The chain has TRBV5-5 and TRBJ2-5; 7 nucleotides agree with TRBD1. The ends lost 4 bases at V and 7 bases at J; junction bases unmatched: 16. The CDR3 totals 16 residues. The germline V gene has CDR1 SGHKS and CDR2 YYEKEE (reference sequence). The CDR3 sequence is CASSISTWTGARTQYF. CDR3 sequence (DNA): TGTGCCAGCAGCATATCGACCTGGACAGGAGCAAGGACCCAGTACTTC.

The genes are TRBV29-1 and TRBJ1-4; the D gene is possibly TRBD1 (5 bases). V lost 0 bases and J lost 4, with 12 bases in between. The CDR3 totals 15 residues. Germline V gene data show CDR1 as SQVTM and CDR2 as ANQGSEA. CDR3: CSVEDRQGLNEKLFF. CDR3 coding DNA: TGCAGCGTTGAAGATAGGCAGGGCCTTAATGAAAAACTGTTTTTT.

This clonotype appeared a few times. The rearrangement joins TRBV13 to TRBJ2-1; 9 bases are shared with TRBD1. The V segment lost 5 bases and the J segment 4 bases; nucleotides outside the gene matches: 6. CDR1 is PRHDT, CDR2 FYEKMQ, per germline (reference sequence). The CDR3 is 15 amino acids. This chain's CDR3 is CASSQDRGQYNEQFF. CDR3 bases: TGTGCCAGCAGCCAGGACAGGGGACAGTACAATGAGCAGTTCTTC. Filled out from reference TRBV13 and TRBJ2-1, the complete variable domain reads AAGVIQSPRHLIKEKRETATLKCYPIPRHDTVYWYQQGPGQDPQFLISFYEKMQSDKGSIPDRFSAQQFSDYHSELNMSSLELGDSALYFCASSQDRGQYNEQFFGPGTRLTVL.

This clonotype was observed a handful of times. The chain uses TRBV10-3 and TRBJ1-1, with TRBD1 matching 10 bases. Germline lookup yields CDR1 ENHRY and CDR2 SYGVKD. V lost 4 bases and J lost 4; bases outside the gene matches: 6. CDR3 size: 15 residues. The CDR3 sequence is CAISAGQGGGTEAFF. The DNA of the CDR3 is TGTGCCATCAGTGCCGGACAGGGGGGCGGCACTGAAGCTTTCTTT.

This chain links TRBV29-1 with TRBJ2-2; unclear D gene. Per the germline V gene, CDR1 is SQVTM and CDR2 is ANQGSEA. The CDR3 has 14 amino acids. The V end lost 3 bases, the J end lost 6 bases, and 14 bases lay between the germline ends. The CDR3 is CSVDPGESPGELFF. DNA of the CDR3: TGCAGCGTTGACCCGGGCGAGAGCCCCGGGGAGCTGTTTTTT.

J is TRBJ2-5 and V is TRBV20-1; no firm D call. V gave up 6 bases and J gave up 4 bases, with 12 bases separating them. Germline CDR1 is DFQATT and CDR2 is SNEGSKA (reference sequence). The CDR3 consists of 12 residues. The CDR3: CSAVSSVETQYF. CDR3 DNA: TGCAGTGCCGTTTCGAGTGTAGAGACCCAGTACTTC.

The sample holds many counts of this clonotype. CDR3 sequence (DNA): TGTGCCAGCAGCTTGGCAGGCGGGGAGATCACAGATACGCAGTATTTT. Its translation is CASSLAGGEITDTQYF. The chain joins TRBV11-2 to TRBJ2-3, with D perhaps matching TRBD2 (6 bases). V lost 3 bases and J lost 2, with 15 bases in between. The CDR3 is made up of 16 amino acids. Germline V gene sequence: CDR1 SGHAT, CDR2 FQNNGV.

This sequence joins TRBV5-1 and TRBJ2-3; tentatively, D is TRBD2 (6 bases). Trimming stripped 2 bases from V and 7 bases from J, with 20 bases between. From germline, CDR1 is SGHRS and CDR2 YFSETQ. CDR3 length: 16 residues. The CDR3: CASSLGGMSRSNTQYF. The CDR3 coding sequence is TGCGCCAGCAGCTTAGGCGGGATGAGCAGATCGAATACGCAGTATTTT.

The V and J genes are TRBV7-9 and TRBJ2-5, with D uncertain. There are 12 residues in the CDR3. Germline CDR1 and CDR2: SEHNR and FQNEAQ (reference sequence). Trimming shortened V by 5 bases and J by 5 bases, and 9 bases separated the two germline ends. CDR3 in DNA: TGTGCCAGCAGCGGTTTGGCGGAGACCCAGTACTTC. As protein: CASSGLAETQYF.

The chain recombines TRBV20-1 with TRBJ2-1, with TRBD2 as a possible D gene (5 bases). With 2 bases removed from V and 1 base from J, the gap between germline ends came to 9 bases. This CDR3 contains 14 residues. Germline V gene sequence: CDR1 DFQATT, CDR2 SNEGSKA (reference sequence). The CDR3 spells CSARPGGSYNEQFF. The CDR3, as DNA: TGCAGTGCTAGACCTGGAGGATCCTACAATGAGCAGTTCTTC.

In DNA form, the CDR3 reads TGCAGTGCCCCCCAGCCCCCGGGGTCCTACAATGAGCAGTTCTTC. Amino acid sequence: CSAPQPPGSYNEQFF. The chain is built from TRBV20-1 and TRBJ2-1, with D possibly being TRBD2 (5 bases). CDR1 is DFQATT, CDR2 SNEGSKA, per germline (reference sequence). The V gene lost 6 bases and the J gene lost 1 base, with 16 bases spanning the gap. CDR3 size: 15 residues.

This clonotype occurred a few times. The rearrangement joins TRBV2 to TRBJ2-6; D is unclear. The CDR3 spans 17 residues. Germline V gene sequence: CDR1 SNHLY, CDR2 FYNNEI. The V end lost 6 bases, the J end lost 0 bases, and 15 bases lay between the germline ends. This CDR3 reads CASSYTPVDSGANVLTF. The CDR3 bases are TGTGCCAGCAGCTACACCCCCGTGGACTCTGGGGCCAACGTCCTGACTTTC.

As DNA, the CDR3 is TGTGCCAGCAGCTTAGTCTCGGACAGCTTTGAAAAACTGTTTTTT. Translation: CASSLVSDSFEKLFF. The chain recombines TRBV7-2 with TRBJ1-4; TRBD1 might be the D (6 bases). From germline, CDR1 is SGHTA and CDR2 FQGNSA. Trimming left V 1 base short and J 7 bases short, with 13 bases between. CDR3 length equals 15 residues.

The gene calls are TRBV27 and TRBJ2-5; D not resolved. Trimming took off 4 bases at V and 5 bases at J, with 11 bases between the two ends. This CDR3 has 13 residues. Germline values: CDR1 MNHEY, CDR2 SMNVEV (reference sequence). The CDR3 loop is CASSWVAQETQYF. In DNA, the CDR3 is TGTGCCAGCAGTTGGGTTGCCCAGGAGACCCAGTACTTC.